What follows are 27 T cell receptor beta chains derived from one specimen sequenced in a study of CD8 T cells in ankylosing spondylitis. TCRdb itself ran the 5' RACE reads through MiXCR, one entry per CDR3 protein. The sample includes a few hundred thousand distinct CDR3 sequences, more than 20% of them seen just once. Material: blood, either unsorted or a sorted T cell fraction (not recorded which). The receptors were gathered from a male donor with ankylosing spondylitis or in good health (not recorded which).

This clonotype was seen at least ten times. The rearrangement joins TRBV7-2 to TRBJ2-7; D not certain. V was cut by 1 base and J by 1 base, with 8 bases left in between. The CDR3 sequence is 14 residues long. Per the germline V gene, CDR1 is SGHTA and CDR2 is FQGNSA. CDR3 bases: TGTGCCAGCAGCTTAGGGCTGGGGTCCTACGAGCAGTACTTC. Protein: CASSLGLGSYEQYF.

This clonotype has at least ten counts. The V and J genes are TRBV20-1 and TRBJ1-6, with D possibly matching TRBD1 (5 bases). Trimming pared 5 bases from V and 5 bases from J, leaving 16 bases between. The CDR3 is 15 residues long. The V gene's germline CDR1 is DFQATT and CDR2 SNEGSKA (reference sequence). The CDR3 bases are TGCAGTGCTCGACTTGTAGGACAAAATAATTCACCCCTCCACTTT. It is translated as CSARLVGQNNSPLHF.

J is TRBJ2-2 and V is TRBV20-1; D not certain. The CDR3 sequence is 13 residues long. Germline V CDR1 and CDR2: DFQATT, SNEGSKA (reference sequence). The CDR3 DNA is TGCAGCACCGACCAAGGTCGGACCGGGGAGCTGTTTTTT. Its translation is CSTDQGRTGELFF.

This sequence joins TRBV7-3 and TRBJ2-7; 9 positions agree with TRBD1. The germline gives CDR1 SGHTA, CDR2 FQGTGA. The CDR3 has 15 amino acids. V lost 2 bases, J lost 3 bases, and 5 bases stayed unmatched. The CDR3 loop is CASSLLGQGNYEQYF. CDR3 nucleotides: TGTGCCAGCAGCTTATTGGGACAGGGAAACTACGAGCAGTACTTC.

The sample holds many counts of this clonotype. The chain employs TRBV5-6 and TRBJ1-2; no firm D call. The CDR3 runs 12 residues. Trimming left V 0 bases short and J 7 bases short, with 7 bases between. Germline V gene sequence: CDR1 SGHDT, CDR2 YYEEEE. The CDR3, as DNA: TGTGCCAGCAGCTTGGTTTCGGCTGGCTACACCTTC. It translates to CASSLVSAGYTF. Together with reference TRBV5-6 and TRBJ1-2, the CDR3 gives the full variable domain: DAGVTQSPTHLIKTRGQQVTLRCSPKSGHDTVSWYQQALGQGPQFIFQYYEEEERQRGNFPDRFSGHQFPNYSSELNVNALLLGDSALYLCASSLVSAGYTFGSGTRLTVV.

This clonotype was picked up many times. The chain employs TRBV20-1 and TRBJ1-1; no reliable D call. Germline loops: CDR1 DFQATT, CDR2 SNEGSKA (reference sequence). The CDR3 has 15 residues. The V and J ends lost 6 bases and 4 bases respectively, with 21 bases between them. The CDR3 DNA is TGCAGTGCCCCCGGACTAAAGGTAGATGGCACTGAAGCTTTCTTT. Translated, it gives CSAPGLKVDGTEAFF.

This clonotype was observed many times. The chain recombines TRBV20-1 with TRBJ1-1, with D unresolved. The CDR3 runs 12 residues. The V and J ends lost 0 bases and 4 bases respectively, with 6 bases between them. The germline gives CDR1 DFQATT, CDR2 SNEGSKA (reference sequence). The CDR3: CSARDPGTEAFF. The CDR3 nucleotides read TGCAGTGCTAGAGATCCCGGCACTGAAGCTTTCTTT.

Many counts were recorded for this clonotype. V is TRBV20-1 and J is TRBJ1-1; D possibly corresponds to TRBD1 (5 bases). Trimming removed 1 base from V and 3 bases from J, with 12 bases in between. This CDR3 region has 14 residues. The germline V gene has CDR1 DFQATT and CDR2 SNEGSKA (reference sequence). Here the CDR3 reads CSARGGGEDTEAFF. For the CDR3, the DNA is TGCAGTGCTAGAGGGGGAGGGGAAGACACTGAAGCTTTCTTT.

This clonotype was counted ten times or more. The rearrangement joins TRBV7-9 to TRBJ1-2; D possibly corresponds to TRBD1 (6 bases). CDR1 and CDR2 from the germline V gene are SEHNR and FQNEAQ (reference sequence). CDR3 length: 15 amino acids. Trimming cost V 5 bases and J 1 base, with 14 bases left between them. The CDR3 sequence: CASSTQGAFNYGYTF. The CDR3, as DNA: TGTGCCAGCAGCACACAGGGCGCGTTTAACTATGGCTACACCTTC.

The chain employs TRBV20-1 and TRBJ2-1; 7 bases are shared with TRBD2. The germline CDR1 and CDR2 sequences are DFQATT and SNEGSKA (reference sequence). The junction had 2 bases not matched to a gene; V was cut back by 3 bases and J by 0 bases. The CDR3 has 14 amino acids. CDR3 region: CSASGGGSYNEQFF. As DNA, the CDR3 is TGCAGTGCTAGCGGCGGGGGCTCCTACAATGAGCAGTTCTTC.

This clonotype was seen repeatedly, ten times or more. The rearrangement joins TRBV29-1 to TRBJ2-1; TRBD2 aligns across 7 bases. The CDR3 runs to 12 residues. Germline CDR1 and CDR2: SQVTM and ANQGSEA. Unmatched junction bases numbered 6, after V lost 7 bases and J lost 6 bases. The CDR3 region has the DNA TGCAGCGATAGGGGCGGGGGCAATGAGCAGTTCTTC. It is translated as CSDRGGGNEQFF.

This clonotype has only a few counts. The chain recombines TRBV20-1 with TRBJ1-1, with D unresolved. This CDR3 has 13 amino acids. V was trimmed by 3 bases and J by 11 bases, leaving 19 bases between them. Germline CDR1 reads DFQATT; CDR2 reads SNEGSKA (reference sequence). The CDR3 nucleotides are TGCAGTGCTAGGTACCCAGGAATGCAAGCGGCTTTCTTT. Amino acid sequence: CSARYPGMQAAFF.

This clonotype was counted ten times or more. This sequence joins TRBV5-1 and TRBJ2-5; 8 bases map to TRBD1. The CDR3 is 14 amino acids. Germline CDR1 reads SGHRS; CDR2 reads YFSETQ. The J segment lost 3 bases and the V segment lost 3 bases, leaving 4 bases of the junction unmatched. CDR3 nucleotides: TGCGCCAGCAGCTCCAAACAGGGGGAAGAGACCCAGTACTTC. Residues: CASSSKQGEETQYF.

This clonotype occurred many times. V and J are TRBV20-1 and TRBJ2-2; D is perhaps TRBD1 (5 bases). The germline V and J ends were trimmed by 7 bases and 5 bases, with 23 bases remaining between them. Germline lookup yields CDR1 DFQATT and CDR2 SNEGSKA (reference sequence). The CDR3 runs to 16 residues. CDR3 loop: CSVPSGGAPGTGELFF. The CDR3 DNA follows: TGCAGTGTTCCGAGTGGTGGAGCACCAGGGACCGGGGAGCTGTTTTTT.

The chain links TRBV20-1 to TRBJ1-4; D possibly corresponds to TRBD1 (5 bases). The CDR3 is made up of 14 amino acids. Trimming removed 4 bases from V and 8 bases from J, with 17 bases in between. Germline V gives CDR1 DFQATT, CDR2 SNEGSKA (reference sequence). CDR3 sequence: CSATRRGVGEKLFF. The CDR3 bases are TGCAGTGCTACTCGTCGAGGGGTCGGAGAAAAACTGTTTTTT.

This clonotype has a count of ten or more. V usage is TRBV29-1 and J usage is TRBJ2-3, with a weak D call TRBD2 (7 bases). V shed 4 bases and J shed 4 bases, with 18 bases lying between them. CDR1 is SQVTM and CDR2 is ANQGSEA in the germline V gene. This CDR3 contains 15 residues. This CDR3 reads CSVGFGGRISDTQYF. CDR3 nucleotides: TGCAGCGTTGGTTTCGGGGGGCGCATCTCAGATACGCAGTATTTT.

The chain carries TRBV2 and TRBJ2-7, with D perhaps matching TRBD1 or TRBD2 (6 bases each). V lost 3 bases and J lost 4, with 16 bases in between. The germline V gene has CDR1 SNHLY and CDR2 FYNNEI. The CDR3 loop spans 15 amino acids. The CDR3 here is CASSETGKGGYEQYF. As DNA, the CDR3 is TGTGCCAGCAGTGAGACGGGAAAGGGGGGATACGAGCAGTACTTC.

This clonotype was detected many times. V is TRBV5-1 and J is TRBJ2-3, with D unclear. This CDR3 contains 14 residues. Germline V lookup: CDR1 SGHRS, CDR2 YFSETQ. Trimming left V 3 bases short and J 14 bases short, with 22 bases between. The CDR3 loop is CASSSNEVQALRYF. CDR3 in DNA: TGCGCCAGCAGCTCCAATGAGGTCCAGGCTTTGCGGTATTTT.

The rearrangement links TRBV6-1 to TRBJ2-2; 13 bases fit TRBD2. Germline CDR1 and CDR2: MNHNS and SASEGT. The CDR3 consists of 15 residues. The V and J ends lost 7 bases and 4 bases, in that order; junction bases with no gene match: 3. This CDR3 is CASKGTSGATGELFF. In DNA form, the CDR3 reads TGTGCCAGCAAAGGGACTAGCGGGGCCACCGGGGAGCTGTTTTTT.

This clonotype turned up a few times. The CDR3 DNA reads as TGTGCCAGCAGCCAGGACAGGGGGCCCCGCCCCCAGTACTTC. Encoded protein: CASSQDRGPRPQYF. The chain has TRBV7-2 and TRBJ2-5; 11 bases are shared with TRBD1. This CDR3 is 14 amino acids long. Per germline, CDR1 SGHTA and CDR2 FQGNSA. V shed 5 bases, J shed 9 bases, and the junction held 8 bases outside the gene matches.

This clonotype was counted between two and nine times. The V and J genes are TRBV3-1 and TRBJ2-1; D is undetermined. CDR1 is LGHDT, CDR2 YNNKEL, per germline (reference sequence). The CDR3 consists of 15 residues. V was pared by 6 bases and J by 0 bases, with 12 bases between. Here the CDR3 reads CASSFTVSSYNEQFF. The CDR3 DNA reads as TGTGCCAGCAGTTTCACAGTGAGCTCCTACAATGAGCAGTTCTTC.

CDR3 residues: CASRLGGAASSYNSPLHF. The CDR3 DNA reads TGTGCCAGCAGGCTGGGGGGGGCCGCAAGCTCCTATAATTCACCCCTCCACTTT. The gene calls are TRBV12-3 or TRBV12-4 and TRBJ1-6, with D possibly matching TRBD1 (6 bases). This CDR3 comprises 18 residues. The V end lost 6 bases, the J end lost 0 bases, and 18 bases lay between the germline ends.

This clonotype was found a few times. V usage is TRBV19 and J usage is TRBJ2-7, with a possible D match to TRBD2 (5 bases). V lost 6 bases and J lost 6, with 15 bases in between. This CDR3 spans 13 amino acids. Germline V CDR1 and CDR2: LNHDA, SQIVND (reference sequence). CDR3 in amino acids: CASSGNLYSEQYF. CDR3 sequence (DNA): TGTGCCAGTAGCGGGAACCTGTATTCCGAGCAGTACTTC.

This clonotype showed up many times. V usage is TRBV20-1 and J usage is TRBJ2-1, with 10 bases aligning to TRBD2. The CDR3 has 19 amino acids. Losses at the gene ends were 1 base for V and 6 bases for J; bases not matched to a gene: 18. Germline V gene sequence: CDR1 DFQATT, CDR2 SNEGSKA (reference sequence). CDR3 nucleotide sequence: TGCAGTGCTAGAGTGGTTCTAGCGGGGGCCCCGAGGCTGACCAATGAGCAGTTCTTC. Protein sequence: CSARVVLAGAPRLTNEQFF.

This rearrangement joins TRBV7-6 to TRBJ2-7, with D perhaps TRBD1 (5 bases). CDR1 SGHVS and CDR2 FNYEAQ come from the germline V gene. Trimming pared 1 base from V and 4 bases from J, leaving 20 bases between. The CDR3 has 17 amino acids. CDR3 sequence: CASSLGTARAKVYEQYF. The CDR3 DNA reads TGTGCCAGCAGCTTAGGGACGGCCAGGGCGAAAGTGTACGAGCAGTACTTC.

In its sample, this clonotype was seen many times. V is TRBV3-1 and J is TRBJ1-3; no reliable D call. This CDR3 region has 11 residues. V lost 2 bases and J 8 bases, leaving 4 bases between the germline ends. Germline V gives CDR1 LGHDT, CDR2 YNNKEL (reference sequence). CDR3 residues: CASSQWDTIYF. The CDR3 nucleotides are TGTGCCAGCAGCCAATGGGACACCATATATTTT.

This clonotype occurred a few times. The CDR3 region is CASSVEQVEAFF. CDR3 DNA sequence: TGTGCCAGCAGTGTCGAACAGGTTGAAGCTTTCTTT. The chain employs TRBV12-3 or TRBV12-4 and TRBJ1-1; TRBD1 is a possible D gene (5 bases). V gave up 5 bases and J gave up 7 bases, with 11 bases separating them. The CDR3 length is 12 residues.